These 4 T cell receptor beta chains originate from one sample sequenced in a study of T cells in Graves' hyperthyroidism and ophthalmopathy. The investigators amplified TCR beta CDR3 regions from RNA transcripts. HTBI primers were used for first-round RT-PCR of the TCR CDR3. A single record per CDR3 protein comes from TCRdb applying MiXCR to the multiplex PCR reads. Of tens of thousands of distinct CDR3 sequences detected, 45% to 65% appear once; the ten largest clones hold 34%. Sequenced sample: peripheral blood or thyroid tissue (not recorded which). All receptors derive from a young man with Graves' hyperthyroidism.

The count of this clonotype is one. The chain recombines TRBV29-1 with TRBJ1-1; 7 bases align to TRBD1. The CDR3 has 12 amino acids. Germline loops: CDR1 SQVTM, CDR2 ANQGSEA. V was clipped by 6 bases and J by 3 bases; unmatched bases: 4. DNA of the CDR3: TGCAGCGTAAAGGGGGCGTACACTGAAGCTTTCTTT. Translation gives CSVKGAYTEAFF.

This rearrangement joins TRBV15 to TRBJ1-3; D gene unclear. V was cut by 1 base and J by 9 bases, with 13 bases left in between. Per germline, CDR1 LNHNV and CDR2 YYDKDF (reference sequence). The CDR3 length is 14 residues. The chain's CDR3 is CATSRGEGESTIYF. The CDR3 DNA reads TGTGCCACCAGCAGAGGAGAGGGTGAGAGCACCATATATTTT.

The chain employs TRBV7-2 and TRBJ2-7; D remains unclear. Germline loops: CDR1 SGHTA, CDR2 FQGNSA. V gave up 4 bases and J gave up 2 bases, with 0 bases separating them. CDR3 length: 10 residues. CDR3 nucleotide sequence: TGTGCCAGCAGCTCCTACGAGCAGTACTTC. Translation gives CASSSYEQYF.

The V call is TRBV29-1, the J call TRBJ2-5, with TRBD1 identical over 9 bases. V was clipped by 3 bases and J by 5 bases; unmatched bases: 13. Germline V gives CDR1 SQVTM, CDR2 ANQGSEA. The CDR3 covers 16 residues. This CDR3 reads CSVDGDRGERWETQYF. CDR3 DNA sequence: TGCAGCGTTGATGGCGACAGGGGGGAGCGATGGGAGACCCAGTACTTC.